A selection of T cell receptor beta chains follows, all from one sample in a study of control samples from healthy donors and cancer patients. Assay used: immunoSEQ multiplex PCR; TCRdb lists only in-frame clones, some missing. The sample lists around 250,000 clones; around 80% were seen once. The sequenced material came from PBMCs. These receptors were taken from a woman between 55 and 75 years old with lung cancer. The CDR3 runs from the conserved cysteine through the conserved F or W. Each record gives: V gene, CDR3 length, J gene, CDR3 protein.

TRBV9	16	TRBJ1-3	CASSPHPDSSGNTIYF
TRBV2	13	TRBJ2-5	CASRDQGDETQYF
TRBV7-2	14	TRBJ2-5	CASSLGHYQETQYF
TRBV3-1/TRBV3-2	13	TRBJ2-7	CASKGLAGGEQYF
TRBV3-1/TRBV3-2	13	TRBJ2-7	CASSGQGDYEQYF
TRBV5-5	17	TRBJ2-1	CASSLEWTPPMGDEQFF
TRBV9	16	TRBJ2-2	CASSGGLAGASGELFF
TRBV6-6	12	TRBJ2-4	CASSYSLADWYF
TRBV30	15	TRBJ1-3	CAWSRVGSSGNTIYF
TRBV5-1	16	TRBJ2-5	CASSSGTSGGHETQYF
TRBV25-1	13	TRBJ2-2	CASSQPNTGELFF
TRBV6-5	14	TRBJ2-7	CASSQPGLPYEQYF
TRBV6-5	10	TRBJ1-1	CASGLLEAFF
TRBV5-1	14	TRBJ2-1	CASSLERVYNEQFF
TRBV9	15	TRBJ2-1	CASSVGQGAYNEQFF
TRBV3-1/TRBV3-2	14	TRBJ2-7	CASSQEGNSYEQYF
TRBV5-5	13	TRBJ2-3	CASSLRRSDTQYF
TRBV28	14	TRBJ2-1	CASSPTENPNEQFF
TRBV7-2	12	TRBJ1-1	CASSLKNTEAFF
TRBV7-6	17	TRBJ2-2	CASSYLPGLAGTGELFF
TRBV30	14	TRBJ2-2	CAWSVQGGAGELFF
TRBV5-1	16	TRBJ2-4	CASSTGGTGEQNIQYF
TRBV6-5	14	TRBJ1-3	CASSYAGGIGTIYF
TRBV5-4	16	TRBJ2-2	CASSLVGALNTGELFF
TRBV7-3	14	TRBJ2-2	CASSRQGNTGELFF
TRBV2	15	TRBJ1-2	CASKTSPTEYYGYTF
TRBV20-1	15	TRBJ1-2	CSASNADEGDYGYTF
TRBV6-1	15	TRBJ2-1	CASSEPPGAGNEQFF
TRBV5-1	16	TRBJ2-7	CASSSGGGVSSYEQYF
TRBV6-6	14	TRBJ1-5	CASSYWGEDQPQHF
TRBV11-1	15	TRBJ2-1	CASSLGGTLNNEQFF
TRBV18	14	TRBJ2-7	CASSPGDGSYEQYF
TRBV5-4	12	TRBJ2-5	CASSPYQETQYF
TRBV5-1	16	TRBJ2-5	CASSWGTSGSWETQYF
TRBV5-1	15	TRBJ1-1	CASSLGGQVDTEAFF
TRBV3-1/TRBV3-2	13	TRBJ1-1	CASSQGDRAPAFF
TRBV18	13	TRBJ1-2	CASSPEGTYGYTF
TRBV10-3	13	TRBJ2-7	CAISLTGPYEQYF
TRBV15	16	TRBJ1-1	CATSRHVGTVNTEAFF
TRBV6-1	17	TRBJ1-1	CASSEGAGRGGFSEAFF
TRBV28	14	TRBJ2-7	CASSLVGHVYEQYF
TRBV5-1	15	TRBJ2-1	CASSWGSGGYNEQFF